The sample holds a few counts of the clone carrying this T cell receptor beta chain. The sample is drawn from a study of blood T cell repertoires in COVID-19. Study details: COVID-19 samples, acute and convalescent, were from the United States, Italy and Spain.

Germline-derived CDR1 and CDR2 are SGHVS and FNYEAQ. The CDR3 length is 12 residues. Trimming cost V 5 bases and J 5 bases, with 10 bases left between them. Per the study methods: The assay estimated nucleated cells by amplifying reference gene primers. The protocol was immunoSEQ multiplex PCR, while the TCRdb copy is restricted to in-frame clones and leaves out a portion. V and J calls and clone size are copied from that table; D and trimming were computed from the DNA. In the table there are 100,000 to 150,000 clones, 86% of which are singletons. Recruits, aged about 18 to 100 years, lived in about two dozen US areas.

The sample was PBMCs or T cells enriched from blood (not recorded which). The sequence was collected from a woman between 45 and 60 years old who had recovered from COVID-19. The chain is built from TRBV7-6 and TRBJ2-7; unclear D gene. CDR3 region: CASSTDNDEQYF. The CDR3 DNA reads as TGTGCCAGCAGCACCGACAACGACGAGCAGTACTTC.